This note documents a single T cell receptor beta chain sequence. This sample was taken from a study of patients and donors after allogeneic stem cell transplantation. TCRdb used MiXCR to reprocess the RT-PCR reads, holding one entry per CDR3 protein. The table has 57,000 or so distinct CDR3 sequences, about an eighth seen once. Germline V lookup: CDR1 DFQATT, CDR2 SNEGSKA (reference sequence). The V end was cut by 4 bases, the J end by 3 bases, with 16 bases between. The CDR3 loop spans 15 amino acids. Material: blood, either unsorted or a sorted T cell fraction (not recorded which). The TCR sequence derives from a human donor who was either an allogeneic HSCT recipient or a stem cell or donor lymphocyte infusion donor (not recorded which). It is not recorded whose cells these are; they may come from a transplant donor. The chain recombines TRBV20-1 with TRBJ2-4; the D is unclear. The CDR3 region is CSATLAAGDKNIQYF. In DNA form, the CDR3 reads TGCAGTGCTACCTTGGCCGCAGGAGACAAAAACATTCAGTACTTC.